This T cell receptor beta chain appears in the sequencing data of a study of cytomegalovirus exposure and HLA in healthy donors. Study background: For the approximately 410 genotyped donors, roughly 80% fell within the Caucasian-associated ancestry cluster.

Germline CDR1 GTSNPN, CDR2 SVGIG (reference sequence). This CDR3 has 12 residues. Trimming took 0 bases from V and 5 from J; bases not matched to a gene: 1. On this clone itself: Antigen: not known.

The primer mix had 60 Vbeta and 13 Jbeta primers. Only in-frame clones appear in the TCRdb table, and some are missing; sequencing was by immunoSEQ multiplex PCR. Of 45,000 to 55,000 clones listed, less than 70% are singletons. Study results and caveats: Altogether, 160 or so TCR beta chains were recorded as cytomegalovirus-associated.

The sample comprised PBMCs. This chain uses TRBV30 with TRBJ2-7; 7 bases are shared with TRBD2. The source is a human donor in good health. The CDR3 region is CAWSVLANEQYF. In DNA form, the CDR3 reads TGTGCCTGGAGTGTACTAGCGAACGAGCAGTACTTC.